This T cell receptor beta chain was obtained from a study of siplizumab effects on memory and regulatory T cells. Study results and caveats: Siplizumab caused a significant drop in alloreactive sequences traceable to unstimulated CD4+ memory cells. Controls showed an average of roughly 25% Treg-derived mappable alloreactive CD4+ clones, while siplizumab showed 55% to 80%. There appeared to be greater diversity in naive T cells than in memory cells, and naive T cells seemed major contributors to the alloresponse.

With regard to this clone: Its target is unknown.

The protocol was immunoSEQ multiplex PCR, while the TCRdb copy is restricted to in-frame clones and leaves out a portion. The table lists fewer than 70,000 clones, around nine tenths of them singletons, with approximately 1.7% in the top ten. J gave up 2 bases and V 8 bases, and 4 bases lay outside the gene matches. Germline CDR1 reads LNHDA; CDR2 reads SQIVND (reference sequence). The CDR3 is made up of 13 amino acids. The sequenced material came from Tregs sorted from blood. The V call is TRBV19, the J call TRBJ1-2; 8 positions agree with TRBD1. The origin of this receptor is a human donor in good health. The CDR3 sequence: CASGQGENYGYTF. The CDR3 DNA reads as TGTGCCAGTGGACAGGGCGAAAACTATGGCTACACCTTC.